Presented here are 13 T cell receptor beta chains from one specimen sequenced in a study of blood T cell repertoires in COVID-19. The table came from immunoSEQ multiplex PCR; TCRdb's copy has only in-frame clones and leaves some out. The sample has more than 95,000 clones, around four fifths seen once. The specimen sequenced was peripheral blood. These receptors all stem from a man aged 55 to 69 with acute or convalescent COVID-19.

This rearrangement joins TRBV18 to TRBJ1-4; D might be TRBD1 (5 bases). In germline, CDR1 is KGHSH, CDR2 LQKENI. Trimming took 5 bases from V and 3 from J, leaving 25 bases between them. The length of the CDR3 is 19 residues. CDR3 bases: TGTGCCAGCTCAAGATTCTTCGGGGGGAACACCCCGGCTAATGAAAAACTGTTTTTT. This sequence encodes CASSRFFGGNTPANEKLFF.

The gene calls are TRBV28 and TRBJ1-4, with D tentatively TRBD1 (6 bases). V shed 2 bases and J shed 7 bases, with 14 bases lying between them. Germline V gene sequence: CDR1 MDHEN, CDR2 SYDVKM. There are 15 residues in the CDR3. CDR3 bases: TGTGCCAGCAGTTTAGGGTTGACAGGTAGTGAAAAACTGTTTTTT. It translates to CASSLGLTGSEKLFF. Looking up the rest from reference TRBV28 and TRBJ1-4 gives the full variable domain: DVKVTQSSRYLVKRTGEKVFLECVQDMDHENMFWYRQDPGLGLRLIYFSYDVKMKEKGDIPEGYSVSREKKERFSLILESASTNQTSMYLCASSLGLTGSEKLFFGSGTQLSVL.

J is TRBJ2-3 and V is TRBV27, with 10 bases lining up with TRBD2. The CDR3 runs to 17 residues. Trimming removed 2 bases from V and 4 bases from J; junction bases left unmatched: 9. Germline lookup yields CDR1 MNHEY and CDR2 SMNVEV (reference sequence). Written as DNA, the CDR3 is TGTGCCAGCAGTTTAAAGTGGCTAGCGGGAGCGTCAGATACGCAGTATTTT. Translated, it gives CASSLKWLAGASDTQYF.

The CDR3: CASSIRIDRVLDTQYF. DNA of the CDR3: TGTGCCAGTAGTATAAGGATCGACAGGGTGCTTGATACGCAGTATTTT. The chain joins TRBV19 to TRBJ2-3; TRBD1 matches at 7 bases. CDR3 length: 16 amino acids. Germline CDR1 reads LNHDA; CDR2 reads SQIVND (reference sequence). Unmatched junction bases numbered 11, after V lost 2 bases and J lost 6 bases.

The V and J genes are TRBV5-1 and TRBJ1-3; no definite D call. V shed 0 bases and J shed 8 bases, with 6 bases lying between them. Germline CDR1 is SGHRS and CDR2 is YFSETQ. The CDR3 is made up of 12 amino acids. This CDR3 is CASSLEGDTIYF. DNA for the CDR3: TGCGCCAGCAGCTTGGAGGGAGACACCATATATTTT.

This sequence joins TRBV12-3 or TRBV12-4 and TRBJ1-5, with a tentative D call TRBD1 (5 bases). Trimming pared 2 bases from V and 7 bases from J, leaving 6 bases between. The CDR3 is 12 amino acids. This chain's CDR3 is CASSLRGQPQHF. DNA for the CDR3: TGTGCCAGCAGTTTAAGGGGCCAGCCCCAGCATTTT.

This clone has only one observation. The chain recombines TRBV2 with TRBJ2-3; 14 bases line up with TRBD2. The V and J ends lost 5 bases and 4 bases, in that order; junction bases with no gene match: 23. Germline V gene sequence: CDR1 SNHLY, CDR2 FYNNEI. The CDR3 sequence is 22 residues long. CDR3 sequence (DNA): TGTGCCAGCAGTACTACAAGGGGACTAGCGGGAGAGGGGGATTCCGGTCCAGATACGCAGTATTTT. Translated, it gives CASSTTRGLAGEGDSGPDTQYF.

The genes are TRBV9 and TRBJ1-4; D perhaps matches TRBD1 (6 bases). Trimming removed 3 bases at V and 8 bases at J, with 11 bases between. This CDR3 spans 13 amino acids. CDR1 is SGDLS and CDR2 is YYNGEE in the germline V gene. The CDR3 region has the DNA TGTGCCAGCAGCGCCGGTACAGGGGAAAAACTGTTTTTT. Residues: CASSAGTGEKLFF.

CDR3 nucleotides: TGTGCCAGCAGCCAAGCCCGCGAGGGGGCCACTGAAGCTTTCTTT. Protein sequence: CASSQAREGATEAFF. The V call is TRBV3-1 (or the pseudogene TRBV3-2), the J call TRBJ1-1; 7 bases fit TRBD1. V lost 1 base, J lost 4 bases, and 6 bases stayed unmatched. The CDR3 runs to 15 residues. Germline assignment: CDR1 LGHDT and CDR2 YNNKEL (reference sequence).

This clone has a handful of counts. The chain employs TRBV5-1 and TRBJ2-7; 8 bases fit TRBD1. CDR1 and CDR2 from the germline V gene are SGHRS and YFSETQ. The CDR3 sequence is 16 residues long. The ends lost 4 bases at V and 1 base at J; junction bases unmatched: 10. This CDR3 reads CASSGARQGTSYEQYF. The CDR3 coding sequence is TGCGCCAGCAGCGGTGCCCGACAGGGGACTTCCTACGAGCAGTACTTC.

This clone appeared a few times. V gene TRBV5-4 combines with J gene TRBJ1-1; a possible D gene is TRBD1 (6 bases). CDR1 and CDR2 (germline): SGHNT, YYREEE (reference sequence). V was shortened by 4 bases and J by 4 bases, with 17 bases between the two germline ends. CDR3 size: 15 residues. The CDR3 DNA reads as TGTGCCAGCAGCCCGCCTCTGGGAGGGGGCACTGAAGCTTTCTTT. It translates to CASSPPLGGGTEAFF.

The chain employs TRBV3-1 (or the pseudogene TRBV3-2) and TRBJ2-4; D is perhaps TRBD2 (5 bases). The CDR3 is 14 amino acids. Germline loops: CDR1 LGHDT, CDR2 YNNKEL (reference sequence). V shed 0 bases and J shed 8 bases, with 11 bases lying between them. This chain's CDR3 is CASSQERGWDIQYF. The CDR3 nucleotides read TGTGCCAGCAGCCAAGAACGGGGTTGGGACATTCAGTACTTC.

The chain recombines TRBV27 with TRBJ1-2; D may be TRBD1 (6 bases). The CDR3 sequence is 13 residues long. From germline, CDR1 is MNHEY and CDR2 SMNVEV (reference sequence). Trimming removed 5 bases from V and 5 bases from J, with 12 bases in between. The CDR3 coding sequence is TGTGCCAGCAGTACACGCCAGGGGTATGGCTACACCTTC. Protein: CASSTRQGYGYTF.